One sample yielded the 3 T cell receptor beta chains listed below, sequenced in a study of blood T cell repertoires in COVID-19. Sequenced by immunoSEQ multiplex PCR; TCRdb stores in-frame clones only, minus some. Found here are 200,000 to 250,000 clones, roughly 85% of them singletons; the top ten hold approximately 2.4%. The sequencing sample was made of peripheral blood. All receptors derive from a woman in her sixties or seventies with COVID-19, enrolled during active disease.

This CDR3 is CASSFTGSAKNYGYTF. CDR3 sequence (DNA): TGCGCCAGCAGCTTTACAGGGTCCGCTAAGAACTATGGCTACACCTTC. The rearrangement links TRBV5-1 to TRBJ1-2; tentative D call: TRBD1 (6 bases). Trimming took 2 bases from V and 2 from J, leaving 16 bases between them. Per the germline V gene, CDR1 is SGHRS and CDR2 is YFSETQ. This CDR3 comprises 16 residues.

V usage is TRBV18 and J usage is TRBJ2-5; D is unresolved. The V gene's germline CDR1 is KGHSH and CDR2 LQKENI. Trimming shortened V by 1 base and J by 3 bases, and 9 bases separated the two germline ends. This CDR3 has 14 amino acids. The CDR3 spells CASSPRVMKETQYF. CDR3 nucleotide sequence: TGTGCCAGCTCACCACGCGTGATGAAAGAGACCCAGTACTTC.

The chain is built from TRBV3-1 (or the pseudogene TRBV3-2) and TRBJ1-2; possibly TRBD1 for D (6 bases). Germline V gene sequence: CDR1 LGHDT, CDR2 YNNKEL (reference sequence). This CDR3 comprises 17 residues. The V end was cut by 1 base, the J end by 3 bases, with 18 bases between. CDR3 amino acids: CASSQGGWEWTDYGYTF. CDR3 in DNA: TGTGCCAGCAGCCAAGGGGGGTGGGAATGGACAGACTATGGCTACACCTTC.